The 8 T cell receptor beta chains reported below all come from one sample, sequenced in a study of cytomegalovirus exposure and HLA in healthy donors. Sequencing used immunoSEQ multiplex PCR; TCRdb keeps in-frame clones, though not all of them. This sample has about 240,000 clones, with 86% found just once. The sequenced sample consisted of PBMCs. The receptors shown here come from a woman aged 25-40 years in good health and CMV-seropositive.

J is TRBJ1-5 and V is TRBV7-9; a weak D match, TRBD1 (5 bases). This CDR3 spans 17 amino acids. Germline loops: CDR1 SEHNR, CDR2 FQNEAQ (reference sequence). Trimming shortened V by 1 base and J by 3 bases, and 16 bases separated the two germline ends. CDR3: CASSLGPLGGTNQPQHF. The CDR3 nucleotides read TGTGCCAGCAGCTTAGGGCCCTTGGGGGGGACCAATCAGCCCCAGCATTTT. Full variable domain (outside the CDR3, taken from reference TRBV7-9 and TRBJ1-5): DTGVSQNPRHKITKRGQNVTFRCDPISEHNRLYWYRQTLGQGPEFLTYFQNEAQLEKSRLLSDRFSAERPKGSFSTLEIQRTEQGDSAMYLCASSLGPLGGTNQPQHFGDGTRLSIL.

In its sample, this clone was seen a few times. CDR3 nucleotides: TGTGCCAGCAGCCCATACACACTATGGGGCTCTGAAGCTTTCTTT. It codes for CASSPYTLWGSEAFF. The chain joins TRBV9 to TRBJ1-1; D is perhaps TRBD1 (5 bases). There are 15 residues in the CDR3. Germline V gives CDR1 SGDLS, CDR2 YYNGEE. The V end was cut by 4 bases, the J end by 6 bases, with 19 bases between.

Note on this clone: Within the sample, other DNA sequences also encode this same CDR3. This chain connects TRBV27 to TRBJ1-5; D uncertain. This CDR3 contains 13 residues. The germline gives CDR1 MNHEY, CDR2 SMNVEV (reference sequence). Trimming took off 3 bases at V and 0 bases at J, with 3 bases between the two ends. CDR3 residues: CASSFSSNQPQHF. DNA for the CDR3: TGTGCCAGCAGTTTCTCTAGCAATCAGCCCCAGCATTTT.

The rearrangement links TRBV10-3 to TRBJ2-5, with 9 bases aligning to TRBD1. This CDR3 has 16 residues. Germline CDR1 and CDR2: ENHRY and SYGVKD. V gave up 1 base and J gave up 1 base; unmatched junction bases: 4. DNA for the CDR3: TGTGCCATCAGTGAGTTGGGACAGGGCTCCCAAGAGACCCAGTACTTC. Residues: CAISELGQGSQETQYF.

V is TRBV4-1 and J is TRBJ2-7; TRBD2 might be the D (5 bases). The CDR3 spans 15 residues. The ends were cut back, 3 bases at V and 1 base at J, with 13 bases in the middle. CDR1 and CDR2 from the germline V gene are MGHRA and YSYEKL. CDR3 amino acids: CASSQGGGASYEQYF. DNA of the CDR3: TGCGCCAGCAGCCAGGGTGGAGGTGCATCCTACGAGCAGTACTTC.

The chain carries TRBV28 and TRBJ1-5, with a tentative D call TRBD1 (5 bases). Looked up from germline, CDR1 is MDHEN and CDR2 is SYDVKM. This CDR3 spans 17 amino acids. V lost 1 base, J lost 8 bases, and 21 bases lay in between. CDR3: CASSLFALERGTKPQHF. The DNA for the CDR3 is TGTGCCAGCAGTTTATTTGCGTTGGAAAGGGGAACGAAGCCCCAGCATTTT.

This CDR3 is CASSLGPGGSGNTIYF. The CDR3 DNA follows: TGTGCCAGCAGCTTGGGCCCAGGGGGGAGTGGAAACACCATATATTTT. The J gene is TRBJ1-3, the V gene TRBV5-4; 7 bases fit TRBD1. This CDR3 is built from 16 residues. Germline V gives CDR1 SGHNT, CDR2 YYREEE (reference sequence). Trimming at V came to 0 bases and at J to 3 bases, leaving 6 bases not matched to a gene.

This clone appeared a single time. The chain combines TRBV18 with TRBJ2-5; 8 nucleotides agree with TRBD2. The CDR3 is 17 residues long. With 0 bases clipped from V and 0 bases from J, the junction kept 6 bases outside the gene matches. CDR1 is KGHSH, CDR2 LQKENI, per germline. The CDR3 region has the DNA TGTGCCAGCTCACCACCGGGGGCGGGAGGCTACCAAGAGACCCAGTACTTC. Translated: CASSPPGAGGYQETQYF. Full variable domain (outside the CDR3, taken from reference TRBV18 and TRBJ2-5): NAGVMQNPRHLVRRRGQEARLRCSPMKGHSHVYWYRQLPEEGLKFMVYLQKENIIDESGMPKERFSAEFPKEGPSILRIQQVVRGDSAAYFCASSPPGAGGYQETQYFGPGTRLLVL.